This TCR beta chain derives from a study of T cells after yellow fever vaccination (dated by TCRdb to between 2018 and 2020). General notes on the study: The SMART-Seq v4 Ultra Low Input RNA kit was used to prepare libraries from fractions with low cell numbers. To follow T-cell clones before and after both primary and booster YFV17D yellow fever vaccination, bulk TCR alpha and beta repertoires underwent longitudinal sequencing. Two healthy male donors, one aged 18 to 30 and one aged 30 to 39 years, were included in the cohort. Bulk PBMC replicates and cell subsets were isolated from blood drawn at multiple timepoints before and after both primary and secondary immunization. Results the study describes overall, beyond this receptor: Because the study included only a couple of donors, the extent to which the findings can be generalized is limited. Because abundant contaminating clonotypes from the bulk population could be contained in FACS-sorted repertoires, computational filtering was required. A small fraction of clonotypes showed up in both the CD4 and CD8 compartments, probably as a result of convergent recombination. The secondary T-cell response was weaker than the primary response but faster, peaking on day 5 instead of day 15. After the booster, most clones that had expanded after primary vaccination were detected again (approximately 96% of CD4 and around nine tenths of CD8), suggesting broad maintenance of memory.

CDR3 length: 14 amino acids, cysteine to phenylalanine. Of the read, only the CDR3 DNA is kept; its 42 bases are in frame from base 1. According to the germline V gene, CDR1 reads SGHRS and CDR2 reads YFSETQ. V is trimmed back by 6 bases and J by 7 bases, and the junction contains 9 bases that no gene match accounts for. This clonotype occurred many times. Its antigen is still unknown. No much larger clonotype is one base removed from it; base qualities were not supplied. Synthesis of TCR cDNA relied on 5'RACE template switching, a step that introduced a universal primer site along with unique molecular identifiers. Priming of cDNA synthesis was performed from both the TCR alpha and TCR beta constant segments. Two PCR steps were used to amplify libraries, with sample barcodes and sequencing adapters being added in the second step. Sequencing of the libraries was done on either Illumina HiSeq 2500 (2x100 bp) or NovaSeq (2x150 bp). Under the source paper's analysis protocol: Demultiplexing of reads and collapsing into UMI consensus sequences were performed with MIGEC, and V(D)J alignment was carried out with MiXCR. Vaccine-responding clonotypes were defined with edgeR using replicate PBMC samples, requiring FDR below 0.01 and a log2 fold change above 5 up to day 15. Each bulk clonotype received a CD4 or CD8 identity based on whether the sequenced CD4 or CD8 repertoire contained that clonotype at higher abundance. TCRdb reprocessed the public reads (quality trimming at Q25 with fastp, clone calling with MiXCR) and kept in-frame beta chains. Under each unique CDR3 protein, matching rows form one entry showing the most common genes and DNA. These V and J calls are TCRdb output, not the study's own analysis. For this sample the table gives more than 300,000 distinct CDR3 sequences, of which around 6.8% were detected only once. Roughly a sixth of the sample lies in the top ten.

Interpreted using the paper, the treatment or condition label stands for: live attenuated yellow fever vaccine strain. At each blood-draw timepoint, two biological replicates of bulk PBMCs were collected. PBMCs were isolated from peripheral blood using a standard Ficoll-Paque protocol. TriZol was used to extract RNA from bulk PBMCs, CD4 and CD8 fractions, and dextramer-positive and dextramer-negative fractions. The TCR originated in a man aged 18 to 29 who received the YFV17D yellow fever vaccine. The source material was PBMCs, sampled about 49 days after the first yellow fever vaccination. The sequence is built from TRBV5-1 and TRBJ2-1; 8 central nucleotides agree with TRBD2. The encoded CDR3 is CASIGGGAMNEQFF. The nucleotide sequence is given as TGCGCCAGCATCGGGGGGGGGGCTATGAATGAGCAGTTCTTC. Here the CDR3 is joined to the reference TRBV5-1 and TRBJ2-1 genes, and the full variable domain is: KAGVTQTPRYLIKTRGQQVTLSCSPISGHRSVSWYQQTPGQGLQFLFEYFSETQRNKGNFPGRFSGRQFSNSRSEMNVSTLELGDSALYLCASIGGGAMNEQFFGPGTRLTVL.